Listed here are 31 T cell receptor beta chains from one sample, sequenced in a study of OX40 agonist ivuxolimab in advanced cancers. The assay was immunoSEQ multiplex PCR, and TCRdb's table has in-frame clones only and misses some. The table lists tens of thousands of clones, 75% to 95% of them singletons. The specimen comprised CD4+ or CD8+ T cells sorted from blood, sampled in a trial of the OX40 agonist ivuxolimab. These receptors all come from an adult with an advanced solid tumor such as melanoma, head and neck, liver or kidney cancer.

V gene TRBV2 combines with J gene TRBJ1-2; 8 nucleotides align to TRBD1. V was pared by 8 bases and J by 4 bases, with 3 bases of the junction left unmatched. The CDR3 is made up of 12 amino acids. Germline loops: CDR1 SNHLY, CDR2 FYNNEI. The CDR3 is CASGGQAYGYTF. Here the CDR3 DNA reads TGTGCCAGCGGGGGACAGGCCTATGGCTACACCTTC.

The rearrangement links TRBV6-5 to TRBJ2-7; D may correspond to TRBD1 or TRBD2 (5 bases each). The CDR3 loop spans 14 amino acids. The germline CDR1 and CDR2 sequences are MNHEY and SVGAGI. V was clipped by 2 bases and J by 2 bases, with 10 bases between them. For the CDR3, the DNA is TGTGCCAGCAGTTACGGGACCGCAACCTACGAGCAGTACTTC. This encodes CASSYGTATYEQYF.

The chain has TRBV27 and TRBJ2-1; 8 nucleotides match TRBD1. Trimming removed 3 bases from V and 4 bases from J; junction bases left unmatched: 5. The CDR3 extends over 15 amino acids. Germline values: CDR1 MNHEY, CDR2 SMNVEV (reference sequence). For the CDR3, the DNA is TGTGCCAGCAGTTTGGCAGGGGGCGCTTACAATGAGCAGTTCTTC. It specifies CASSLAGGAYNEQFF.

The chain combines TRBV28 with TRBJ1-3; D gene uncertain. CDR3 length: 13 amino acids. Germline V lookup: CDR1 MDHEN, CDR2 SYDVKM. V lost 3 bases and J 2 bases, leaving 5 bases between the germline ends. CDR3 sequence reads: CASSFTTGNTIYF. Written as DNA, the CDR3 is TGTGCCAGCAGTTTCACGACTGGAAACACCATATATTTT.

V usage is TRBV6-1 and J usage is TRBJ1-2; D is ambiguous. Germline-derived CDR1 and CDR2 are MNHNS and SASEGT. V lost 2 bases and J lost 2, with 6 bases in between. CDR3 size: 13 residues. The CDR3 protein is CASSEWGNYGYTF. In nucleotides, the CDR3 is TGTGCCAGCAGTGAATGGGGAAACTATGGCTACACCTTC.

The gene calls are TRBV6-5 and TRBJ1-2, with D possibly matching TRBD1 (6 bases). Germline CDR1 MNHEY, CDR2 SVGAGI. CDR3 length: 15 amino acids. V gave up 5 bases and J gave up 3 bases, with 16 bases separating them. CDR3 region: CASSRGGRKDYGYTF. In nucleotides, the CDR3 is TGTGCCAGCAGTCGCGGGGGGCGAAAGGACTATGGCTACACCTTC.

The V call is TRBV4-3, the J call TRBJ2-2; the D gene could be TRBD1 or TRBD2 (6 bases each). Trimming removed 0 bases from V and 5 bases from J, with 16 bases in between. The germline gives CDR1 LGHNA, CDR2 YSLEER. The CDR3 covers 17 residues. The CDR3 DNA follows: TGCGCCAGCAGCCAAGATGAAGGGGGGATAGGGACCGGGGAGCTGTTTTTT. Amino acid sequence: CASSQDEGGIGTGELFF.

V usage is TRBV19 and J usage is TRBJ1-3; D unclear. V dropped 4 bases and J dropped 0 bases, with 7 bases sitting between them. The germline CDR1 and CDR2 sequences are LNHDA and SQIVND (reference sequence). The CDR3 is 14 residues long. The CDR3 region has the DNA TGTGCCAGTAGTACCGCCTTCTCTGGAAACACCATATATTTT. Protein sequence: CASSTAFSGNTIYF.

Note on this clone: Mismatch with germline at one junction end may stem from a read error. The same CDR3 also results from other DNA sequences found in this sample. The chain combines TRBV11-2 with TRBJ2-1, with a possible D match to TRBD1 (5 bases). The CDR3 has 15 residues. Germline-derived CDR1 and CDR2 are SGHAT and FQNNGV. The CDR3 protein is CASSLVDSSYNEQFF. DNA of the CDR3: TGTGCTAGCAGCTTAGTCGACAGCTCCTACAATGAGCAGTTCTTC.

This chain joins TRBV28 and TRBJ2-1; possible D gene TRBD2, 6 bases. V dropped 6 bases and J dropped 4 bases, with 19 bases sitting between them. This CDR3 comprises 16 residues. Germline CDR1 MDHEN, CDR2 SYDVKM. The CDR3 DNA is TGTGCCAGCAGCCTTCATAACGGGAGAGTTTACAATGAGCAGTTCTTC. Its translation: CASSLHNGRVYNEQFF.

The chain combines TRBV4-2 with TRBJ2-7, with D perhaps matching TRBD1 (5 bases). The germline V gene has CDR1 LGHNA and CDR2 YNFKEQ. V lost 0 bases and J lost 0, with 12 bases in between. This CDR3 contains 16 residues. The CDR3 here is CASSQDLGPSSYEQYF. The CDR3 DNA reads TGTGCCAGCAGCCAAGATCTGGGGCCGAGCTCCTACGAGCAGTACTTC.

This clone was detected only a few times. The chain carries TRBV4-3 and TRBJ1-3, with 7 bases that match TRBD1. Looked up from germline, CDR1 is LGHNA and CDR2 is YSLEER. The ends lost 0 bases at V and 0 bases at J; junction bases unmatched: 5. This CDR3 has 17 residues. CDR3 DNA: TGCGCCAGCAGCCAAGATCTGACAGGGATCTCTGGAAACACCATATATTTT. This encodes CASSQDLTGISGNTIYF.

CDR3 bases: TGTGCCACCAACGGGGTTTGGGGAGGGTTAAATGAAAAACTGTTTTTT. Residues: CATNGVWGGLNEKLFF. The chain is built from TRBV28 and TRBJ1-4, with D unresolved. V dropped 10 bases and J dropped 5 bases, with 23 bases sitting between them. The CDR3 is 16 residues long. CDR1 and CDR2 from the germline V gene are MDHEN and SYDVKM.

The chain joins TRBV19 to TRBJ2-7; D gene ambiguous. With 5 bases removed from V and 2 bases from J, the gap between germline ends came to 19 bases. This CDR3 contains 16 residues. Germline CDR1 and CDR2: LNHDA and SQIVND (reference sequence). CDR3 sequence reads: CASSPSPASGPYEQYF. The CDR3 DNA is TGTGCCAGTAGTCCAAGCCCGGCCTCCGGCCCCTACGAGCAGTACTTC.

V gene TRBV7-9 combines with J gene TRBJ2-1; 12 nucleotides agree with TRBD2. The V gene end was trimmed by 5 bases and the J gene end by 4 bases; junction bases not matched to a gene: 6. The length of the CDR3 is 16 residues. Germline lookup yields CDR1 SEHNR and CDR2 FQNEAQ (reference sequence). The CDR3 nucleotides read TGTGCCAGCAGCCCGTTGCTAGCGGGGGGGTACAATGAGCAGTTCTTC. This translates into CASSPLLAGGYNEQFF.

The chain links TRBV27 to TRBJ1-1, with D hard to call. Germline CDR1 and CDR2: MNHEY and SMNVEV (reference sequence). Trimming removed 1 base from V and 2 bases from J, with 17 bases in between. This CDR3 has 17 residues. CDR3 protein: CASSLWRGGVGNTEAFF. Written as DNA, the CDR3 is TGTGCCAGCAGTTTATGGCGGGGAGGTGTCGGTAACACTGAAGCTTTCTTT.

The chain's CDR3 is CATSSWGSGTDTQYF. The CDR3 DNA is TGTGCCACCAGCAGTTGGGGGAGTGGCACAGATACGCAGTATTTT. The chain carries TRBV6-5 and TRBJ2-3; D tentatively reads TRBD1 or TRBD2 (5 bases each). V was cut by 10 bases and J by 1 base, with 18 bases left in between. The CDR3 spans 15 residues. Germline V lookup: CDR1 MNHEY, CDR2 SVGAGI.

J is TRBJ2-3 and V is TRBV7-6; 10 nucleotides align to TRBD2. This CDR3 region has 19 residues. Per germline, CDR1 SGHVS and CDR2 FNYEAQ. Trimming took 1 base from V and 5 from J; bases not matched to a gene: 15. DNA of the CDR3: TGTGCCAGCAGCTTAGTAGACGGATGGACTAGCGGATCTATAGATACGCAGTATTTT. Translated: CASSLVDGWTSGSIDTQYF. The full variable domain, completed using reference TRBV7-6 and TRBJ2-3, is GAGVSQSPRYKVTKRGQDVALRCDPISGHVSLYWYRQALGQGPEFLTYFNYEAQQDKSGLPNDRFSAERPEGSISTLTIQRTEQRDSAMYRCASSLVDGWTSGSIDTQYFGPGTRLTVL.

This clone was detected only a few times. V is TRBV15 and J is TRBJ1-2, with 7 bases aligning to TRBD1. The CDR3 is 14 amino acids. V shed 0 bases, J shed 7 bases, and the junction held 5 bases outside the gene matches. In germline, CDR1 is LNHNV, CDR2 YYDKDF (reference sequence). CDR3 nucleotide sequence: TGTGCCACCAGCAGAGACAGGGGGATGTCTGGCTACACCTTC. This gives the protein CATSRDRGMSGYTF.

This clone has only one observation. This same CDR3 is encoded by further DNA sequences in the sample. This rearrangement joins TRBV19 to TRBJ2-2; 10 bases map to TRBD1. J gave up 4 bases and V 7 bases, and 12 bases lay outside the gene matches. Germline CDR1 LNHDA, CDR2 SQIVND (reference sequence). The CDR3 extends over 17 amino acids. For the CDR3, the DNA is TGTGCCAGTAATTCCCCCTCCTGGGACAGGGGCACCGGGGAGCTGTTTTTT. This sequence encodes CASNSPSWDRGTGELFF.

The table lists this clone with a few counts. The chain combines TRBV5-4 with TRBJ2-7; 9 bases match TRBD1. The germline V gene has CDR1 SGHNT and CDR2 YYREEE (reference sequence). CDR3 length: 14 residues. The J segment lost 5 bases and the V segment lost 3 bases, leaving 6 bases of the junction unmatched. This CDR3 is CASSWRGTGNEQYF. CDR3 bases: TGTGCCAGCAGCTGGCGGGGGACAGGGAACGAGCAGTACTTC.

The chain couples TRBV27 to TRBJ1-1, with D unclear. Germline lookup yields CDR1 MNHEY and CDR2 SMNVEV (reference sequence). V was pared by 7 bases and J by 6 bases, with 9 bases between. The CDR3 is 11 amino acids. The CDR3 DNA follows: TGTGCCAGCACGCGCGGGGCTGAAGCTTTCTTT. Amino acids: CASTRGAEAFF.

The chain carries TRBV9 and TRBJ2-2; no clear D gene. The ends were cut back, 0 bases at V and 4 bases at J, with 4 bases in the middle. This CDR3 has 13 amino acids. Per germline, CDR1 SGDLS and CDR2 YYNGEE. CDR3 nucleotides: TGTGCCAGCAGCGTAGAGGGCACCGGGGAGCTGTTTTTT. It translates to CASSVEGTGELFF.

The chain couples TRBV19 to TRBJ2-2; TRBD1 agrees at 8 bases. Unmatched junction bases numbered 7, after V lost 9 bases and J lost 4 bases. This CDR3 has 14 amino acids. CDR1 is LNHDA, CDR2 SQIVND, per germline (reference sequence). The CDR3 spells CASDSTGGTGELFF. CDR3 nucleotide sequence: TGTGCCAGCGATTCAACAGGGGGCACCGGGGAGCTGTTTTTT.

CDR3 amino acids: CASRYTGGWNQPQHF. The CDR3, as DNA: TGTGCCAGCAGATATACAGGGGGCTGGAATCAGCCCCAGCATTTT. The rearrangement links TRBV28 to TRBJ1-5; TRBD1 matches 9 bases. V was pared by 6 bases and J by 4 bases, with 7 bases of the junction left unmatched. Germline V gives CDR1 MDHEN, CDR2 SYDVKM. The CDR3 length is 15 residues.

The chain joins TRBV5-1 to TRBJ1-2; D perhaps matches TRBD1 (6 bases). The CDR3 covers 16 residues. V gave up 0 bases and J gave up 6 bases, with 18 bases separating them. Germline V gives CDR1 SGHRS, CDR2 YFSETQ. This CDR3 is CASSLGSGGQRDGYTF. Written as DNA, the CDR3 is TGCGCCAGCAGCTTGGGCTCGGGAGGACAGAGGGATGGCTACACCTTC.

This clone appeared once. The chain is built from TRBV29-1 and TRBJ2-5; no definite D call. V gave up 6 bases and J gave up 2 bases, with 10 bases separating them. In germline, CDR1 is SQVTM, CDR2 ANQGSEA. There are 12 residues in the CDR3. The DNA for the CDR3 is TGCAGCGTCCAGACCCGGCAAGAGACCCAGTACTTC. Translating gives CSVQTRQETQYF.

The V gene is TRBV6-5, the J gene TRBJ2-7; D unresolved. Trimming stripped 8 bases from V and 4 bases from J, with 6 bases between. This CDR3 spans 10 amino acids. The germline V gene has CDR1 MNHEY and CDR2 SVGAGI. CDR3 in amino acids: CASGQYEQYF. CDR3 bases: TGTGCCAGCGGCCAATACGAGCAGTACTTC.

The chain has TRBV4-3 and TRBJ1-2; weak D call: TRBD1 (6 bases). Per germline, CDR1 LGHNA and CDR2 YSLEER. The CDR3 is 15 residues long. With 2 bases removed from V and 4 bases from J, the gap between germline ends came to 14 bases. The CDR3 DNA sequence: TGCGCCAGCAGCCAAAGGGGGAACAGTCTCTATGGCTACACCTTC. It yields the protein CASSQRGNSLYGYTF.

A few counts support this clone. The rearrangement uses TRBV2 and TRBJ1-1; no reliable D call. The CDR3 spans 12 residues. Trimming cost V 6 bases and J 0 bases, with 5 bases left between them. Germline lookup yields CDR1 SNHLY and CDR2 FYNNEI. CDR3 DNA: TGTGCCAGCAGGGAAATGAACACTGAAGCTTTCTTT. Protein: CASREMNTEAFF.

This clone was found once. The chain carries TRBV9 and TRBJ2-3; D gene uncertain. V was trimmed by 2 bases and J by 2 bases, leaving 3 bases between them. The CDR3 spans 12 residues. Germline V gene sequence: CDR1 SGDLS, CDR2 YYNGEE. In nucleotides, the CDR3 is TGTGCCAGCAGCGTTGACACAGATACGCAGTATTTT. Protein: CASSVDTDTQYF.